This T cell receptor beta chain stems from a study of long-term antiretroviral therapy in people with HIV. This CDR3 is built from 14 residues. Germline V gene sequence: CDR1 SGHVS, CDR2 FNYEAQ. V was trimmed by 1 base and J by 8 bases, leaving 12 bases between them. Each specimen consisted of about 0.95-10 million cryopreserved PBMC prior to extraction of DNA. Study results and caveats: Neither ART adherence, viral resistance nor therapy changes were documented. Whichever time point was examined, clones expanded before ART dominated the repertoire.

This clone was recorded once. Its antigen remains unknown. Survey-level resolution applied to immunoSEQ assay v3.0. TCRdb's copy holds only in-frame clones and misses some; the assay was immunoSEQ multiplex PCR. The data contain about 30,000 clones, 88% of them seen just once; the ten biggest clones take up over 3.5%. The chain couples TRBV7-6 to TRBJ2-1, with unresolved D. The specimen comprised unsorted PBMCs, sampled 0.5 years after starting antiretroviral therapy. The sequence derives from a woman in her late teens or twenties with HIV. The CDR3 here is CASSLGSPLYEQFF. Here the CDR3 DNA reads TGTGCCAGCAGCTTAGGGTCGCCGTTGTATGAGCAGTTCTTC.